Each of the 25 T cell receptor beta chains below was sequenced from the same sample in a study of beta chain features in type 1 diabetes. Study results and caveats: A moderate, significant TCRB CDR3 shortening appeared in type 1 diabetes across four CD4+ subsets.

These TCRs are of unknown antigen specificity. The authors reverse transcribed all of the isolated RNA, so sequencing captured expressed TCRB transcripts. TCRdb keeps only in-frame clones here, not all; method: immunoSEQ multiplex PCR. Of 100,000 to 150,000 clones detected, 15% to 20% appear once; the ten largest clones hold 2% to 3%. The specimen sequenced was central memory CD4+ T cells from blood. These TCRs come from a man younger than 35 with type 1 diabetes.

This chain links TRBV2 with TRBJ2-7; 7 bases align to TRBD1. CDR3 length: 13 amino acids. J lost 5 bases, V lost 6 bases, and 7 bases had no gene match. Germline V CDR1 and CDR2: SNHLY, FYNNEI. The CDR3 region is CASSRQGINEQYF. The CDR3 region has the DNA TGTGCCAGCAGCCGACAGGGTATTAACGAGCAGTACTTC.

This clone has more than one count but fewer than ten. The V call is TRBV30, the J call TRBJ1-2; 11 bases map to TRBD1. Unmatched junction bases numbered 10, after V lost 2 bases and J lost 8 bases. This CDR3 region has 15 residues. Germline assignment: CDR1 GTSNPN and CDR2 SVGIG (reference sequence). CDR3 loop: CAWSFQDRGLEGYTF. DNA of the CDR3: TGTGCCTGGAGTTTTCAGGACAGGGGGCTGGAGGGCTACACCTTC.

The rearrangement joins TRBV9 to TRBJ1-6; 7 nucleotides agree with TRBD1. CDR1 and CDR2 from the germline V gene are SGDLS and YYNGEE. V was clipped by 3 bases and J by 0 bases; unmatched bases: 6. This CDR3 region has 17 residues. CDR3: CASSDRDRSSYNSPLHF. The CDR3 region has the DNA TGTGCCAGCAGCGACCGGGACAGAAGCTCCTATAATTCACCCCTCCACTTT.

This clone was observed at least ten times. V usage is TRBV7-6 and J usage is TRBJ2-7; 11 bases fit TRBD2. The CDR3 contains 16 residues. After removal of 4 bases from V and 3 bases from J, the junction contained 8 bases not matched to a gene. Germline CDR1 and CDR2: SGHVS and FNYEAQ. CDR3 residues: CASSSLRTSGLYEQYF. CDR3 bases: TGTGCCAGCAGCTCATTAAGGACTAGCGGGCTCTACGAGCAGTACTTC.

This clone has more than one count but fewer than ten. The V gene is TRBV6-6, the J gene TRBJ2-3, with 12 bases that match TRBD2. J gave up 5 bases and V 6 bases, and 6 bases lay outside the gene matches. Germline-derived CDR1 and CDR2 are MNHNY and SVGAGI (reference sequence). The CDR3 spans 15 residues. The CDR3 nucleotides are TGTGCCAGCAGCCCCGGACTAGCGGGACAAGATACGCAGTATTTT. This gives the protein CASSPGLAGQDTQYF.

This chain joins TRBV27 and TRBJ2-5; 7 bases fit TRBD2. The end of the DNA aligns better with TRBJ2-7, so the J call may be wrong. CDR3 length equals 16 residues. From germline, CDR1 is MNHEY and CDR2 SMNVEV (reference sequence). CDR3 DNA sequence: TGTGCCAGCAAAGCTAGCGGATCGATTCATTTTTACGAGCAGTACTTC. Translating it yields CASKASGSIHFYEQYF.

CDR3 residues: CASSLYGDANTGELFF. The CDR3 DNA follows: TGTGCCAGCAGTTTATACGGAGACGCGAACACCGGGGAGCTGTTTTTT. The gene calls are TRBV28 and TRBJ2-2; D is undetermined. The CDR3 extends over 16 amino acids. Germline CDR1 and CDR2: MDHEN and SYDVKM. Trimming pared 1 base from V and 0 bases from J, leaving 9 bases between.

In its sample, this clone was seen a few times. The V call is TRBV7-9, the J call TRBJ1-5; no clear D gene. Germline V gene sequence: CDR1 SEHNR, CDR2 FQNEAQ (reference sequence). V lost 1 base, J lost 0 bases, and 7 bases lay in between. The CDR3 contains 15 residues. The CDR3, as DNA: TGTGCCAGCAGCTTAGGAGAGCATAGCAATCAGCCCCAGCATTTT. The encoded protein is CASSLGEHSNQPQHF.

This clone was seen more than once but under ten times. The V gene is TRBV5-1, the J gene TRBJ2-5; no reliable D call. The CDR3 has 12 amino acids. CDR1 is SGHRS and CDR2 is YFSETQ in the germline V gene. Trimming took off 4 bases at V and 5 bases at J, with 9 bases between the two ends. The CDR3 DNA is TGCGCCAGCAGCCAGGACGAGGAGACCCAGTACTTC. Translating gives CASSQDEETQYF.

This clone was seen a few times. The chain joins TRBV30 to TRBJ2-3, with D maybe TRBD2 (5 bases). Germline values: CDR1 GTSNPN, CDR2 SVGIG (reference sequence). V lost 0 bases and J lost 4, with 8 bases in between. CDR3 length equals 13 residues. CDR3 residues: CAWSVLGADTQYF. The CDR3 bases are TGTGCCTGGAGTGTACTAGGAGCAGATACGCAGTATTTT.

This clone was counted at least ten times. The rearrangement joins TRBV18 to TRBJ2-7; possibly TRBD1 for D (6 bases). The germline CDR1 and CDR2 sequences are KGHSH and LQKENI. The CDR3 covers 14 residues. V lost 2 bases to trimming and J lost 4 bases, with 12 bases between them. CDR3 loop: CASSPDRSRYEQYF. The CDR3, as DNA: TGTGCCAGCTCACCAGACAGGTCTAGGTACGAGCAGTACTTC.

CDR3 sequence reads: CASSVLAQYF. CDR3 DNA sequence: TGTGCCAGCAGTGTGTTAGCCCAGTACTTC. This chain connects TRBV2 to TRBJ2-5; no clear D gene. The CDR3 runs to 10 residues. CDR1 is SNHLY, CDR2 FYNNEI, per germline. V was trimmed by 4 bases and J by 9 bases, leaving 6 bases between them.

The chain carries TRBV30 and TRBJ2-3; D is ambiguous. Germline V gives CDR1 GTSNPN, CDR2 SVGIG (reference sequence). V was clipped by 3 bases and J by 10 bases, with 17 bases between them. The CDR3 extends over 13 amino acids. For the CDR3, the DNA is TGTGCCTGGAGCCCCACCCTCCGGGCGGCGCAGTATTTT. Amino acid sequence: CAWSPTLRAAQYF.

There are many counts of this clone. V gene TRBV4-2 combines with J gene TRBJ2-3, with 9 bases that match TRBD2. V shed 4 bases, J shed 1 base, and the junction held 3 bases outside the gene matches. Germline V gives CDR1 LGHNA, CDR2 YNFKEQ. CDR3 length: 15 amino acids. The CDR3 DNA is TGTGCCAGCAGCCCGGTAGCGGGAGGCACAGATACGCAGTATTTT. Its translation is CASSPVAGGTDTQYF.

V and J are TRBV5-6 and TRBJ2-4; D gene unclear. This CDR3 spans 13 amino acids. Germline lookup yields CDR1 SGHDT and CDR2 YYEEEE. Trimming shortened V by 0 bases and J by 5 bases, and 6 bases separated the two germline ends. The CDR3 nucleotides are TGTGCCAGCAGCTTGGTTGGTGAAAACATTCAGTACTTC. Translation: CASSLVGENIQYF. The full variable domain, in which reference TRBV5-6 and TRBJ2-4 provide the parts outside the CDR3, is DAGVTQSPTHLIKTRGQQVTLRCSPKSGHDTVSWYQQALGQGPQFIFQYYEEEERQRGNFPDRFSGHQFPNYSSELNVNALLLGDSALYLCASSLVGENIQYFGAGTRLSVL.

This chain links TRBV18 with TRBJ2-1, with D perhaps TRBD1 (5 bases). CDR3 size: 15 residues. The V gene lost 6 bases and the J gene lost 0 bases, with 12 bases spanning the gap. Germline values: CDR1 KGHSH, CDR2 LQKENI. For the CDR3, the DNA is TGTGCCAGCTCGGCTCAGGGTTCCTCCTACAATGAGCAGTTCTTC. Amino acid sequence: CASSAQGSSYNEQFF.

V is TRBV11-2 and J is TRBJ2-7; no clear D gene. Germline CDR1 SGHAT, CDR2 FQNNGV. This CDR3 is 15 amino acids long. V was shortened by 3 bases and J by 3 bases, with 15 bases between the two germline ends. CDR3 residues: CASSLVNNMYYEQYF. CDR3 DNA: TGTGCCAGCAGCTTGGTTAATAACATGTACTACGAGCAGTACTTC.

The chain carries TRBV5-1 and TRBJ1-1; tentative D call: TRBD1 (5 bases). Germline CDR1 SGHRS, CDR2 YFSETQ. This CDR3 is built from 14 residues. Trimming cost V 1 base and J 3 bases, with 10 bases left between them. The CDR3 spells CASSLLRGDTEAFF. The CDR3 region has the DNA TGCGCCAGCAGCTTGTTGAGGGGAGACACTGAAGCTTTCTTT.

This clone has just a few counts. This rearrangement joins TRBV28 to TRBJ1-4; D is unresolved. In germline, CDR1 is MDHEN, CDR2 SYDVKM. The CDR3 length is 12 residues. Trimming cost V 3 bases and J 13 bases, with 12 bases left between them. The CDR3 coding sequence is TGTGCCAGCAGTTTTTCCTCGTCGGGACTGTTTTTT. Translating gives CASSFSSSGLFF. Full variable domain (remainder filled in from reference TRBV28 and TRBJ1-4): DVKVTQSSRYLVKRTGEKVFLECVQDMDHENMFWYRQDPGLGLRLIYFSYDVKMKEKGDIPEGYSVSREKKERFSLILESASTNQTSMYLCASSFSSSGLFFGSGTQLSVL.

The chain employs TRBV29-1 and TRBJ2-5; D is unclear. The CDR3 contains 13 residues. Germline V gene lookup returns CDR1 SQVTM and CDR2 ANQGSEA. V lost 4 bases and J lost 1, with 10 bases in between. The chain's CDR3 is CSVVRITQETQYF. CDR3 nucleotide sequence: TGCAGCGTTGTGCGAATTACCCAAGAGACCCAGTACTTC.

In this sample, this clone turned up a few times. The chain joins TRBV30 to TRBJ2-1; the D is unclear. Germline CDR1 GTSNPN, CDR2 SVGIG (reference sequence). This CDR3 contains 11 residues. V gave up 2 bases and J gave up 3 bases, with 2 bases separating them. DNA of the CDR3: TGTGCCTGGAGTCACTACAATGAGCAGTTCTTC. Protein: CAWSHYNEQFF.

Points on this clone: With only one base between it and a far larger clone, this is likely a read error. The CDR3 sequence: CASSWVGEGTGELFF. CDR3 sequence (DNA): TGCGCCAGCAGCTGGGTCGGGGAAGGCACCGGGGAGCTGTTTTTT. V gene TRBV5-1 combines with J gene TRBJ2-2; D might be TRBD2 (5 bases). V was pared by 3 bases and J by 4 bases, with 13 bases between. Germline V gives CDR1 SGHRS, CDR2 YFSETQ. The CDR3 has 15 amino acids.

For the CDR3, the DNA is TGTGCCTGGAGGGTTTCCACTGAAGCTTTCTTT. Translation: CAWRVSTEAFF. The chain carries TRBV30 and TRBJ1-1; the D is unclear. This CDR3 has 11 amino acids. Trimming removed 3 bases from V and 4 bases from J, with 6 bases in between. Per germline, CDR1 GTSNPN and CDR2 SVGIG (reference sequence).

This clone was seen only a few times. V is TRBV2 and J is TRBJ2-3; TRBD2 aligns across 9 bases. The CDR3 runs 14 residues. Germline V lookup: CDR1 SNHLY, CDR2 FYNNEI. The ends lost 6 bases at V and 5 bases at J; junction bases unmatched: 6. The CDR3 sequence is CASSGGRVGDTQYF. The CDR3 DNA reads as TGTGCCAGCAGCGGCGGGAGGGTGGGAGATACGCAGTATTTT.

This chain joins TRBV5-4 and TRBJ1-2; D not resolved. V lost 0 bases to trimming and J lost 2 bases, with 8 bases between them. The CDR3 has 14 amino acids. CDR1 is SGHNT and CDR2 is YYREEE in the germline V gene (reference sequence). Written as DNA, the CDR3 is TGTGCCAGCAGCTTGGCCGGGTCCAACTATGGCTACACCTTC. It is translated as CASSLAGSNYGYTF.